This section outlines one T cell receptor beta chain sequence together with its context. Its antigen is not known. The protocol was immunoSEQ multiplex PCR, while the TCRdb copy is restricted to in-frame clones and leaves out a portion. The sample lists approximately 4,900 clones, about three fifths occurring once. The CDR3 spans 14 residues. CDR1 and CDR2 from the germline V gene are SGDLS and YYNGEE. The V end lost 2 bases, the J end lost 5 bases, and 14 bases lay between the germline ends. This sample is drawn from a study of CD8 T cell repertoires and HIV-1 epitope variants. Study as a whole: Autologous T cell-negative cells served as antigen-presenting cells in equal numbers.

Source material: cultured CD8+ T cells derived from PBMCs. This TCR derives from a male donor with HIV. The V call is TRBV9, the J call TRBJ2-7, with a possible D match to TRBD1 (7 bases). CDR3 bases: TGTGCCAGCAGCGTGTCAGGGGGGATGGACGAGCAGTACTTC. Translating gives CASSVSGGMDEQYF.